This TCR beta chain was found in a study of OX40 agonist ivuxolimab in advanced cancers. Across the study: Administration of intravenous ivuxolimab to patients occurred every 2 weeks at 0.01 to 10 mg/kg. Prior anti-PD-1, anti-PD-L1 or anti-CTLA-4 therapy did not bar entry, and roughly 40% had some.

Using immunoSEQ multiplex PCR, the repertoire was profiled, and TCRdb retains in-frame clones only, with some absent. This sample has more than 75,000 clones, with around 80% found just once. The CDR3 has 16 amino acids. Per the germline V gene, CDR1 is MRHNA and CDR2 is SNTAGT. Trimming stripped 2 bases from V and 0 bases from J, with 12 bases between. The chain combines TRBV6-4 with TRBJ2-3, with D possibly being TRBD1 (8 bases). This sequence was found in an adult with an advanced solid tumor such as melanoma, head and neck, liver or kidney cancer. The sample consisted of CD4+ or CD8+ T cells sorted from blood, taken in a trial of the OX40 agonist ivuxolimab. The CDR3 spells CASSDGQGGSTDTQYF. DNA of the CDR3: TGTGCCAGCAGTGACGGACAGGGAGGGAGCACAGATACGCAGTATTTT.